The clone carrying this T cell receptor (beta chain) was counted between two and nine times. What it binds is not known. This record comes from a study of cytomegalovirus exposure and HLA in healthy donors. Primers for the PCR totalled 60 Vbeta and 13 Jbeta. TCRdb's copy holds only in-frame clones and misses some; the assay was immunoSEQ multiplex PCR. There are some 120,000 clones in the sample; roughly 10% occur only once, and 4.6% lies in the top ten. The study's findings and limits: V segments that were indistinguishable, TRBV6-2 and TRBV6-3 among them, were omitted from analysis.

There are 14 residues in the CDR3. V gave up 5 bases and J gave up 2 bases; unmatched junction bases: 5. Germline loops: CDR1 LNHNV, CDR2 YYDKDF (reference sequence). This sequence was found in a woman younger than 30 in good health and CMV-seropositive. The chain joins TRBV15 to TRBJ2-7, with TRBD1 identical over 8 bases. The sample consisted of PBMCs. CDR3 in DNA: TGTGCCACCAGCCCTGGACAGGGTACCTACGAGCAGTACTTC. It specifies CATSPGQGTYEQYF.